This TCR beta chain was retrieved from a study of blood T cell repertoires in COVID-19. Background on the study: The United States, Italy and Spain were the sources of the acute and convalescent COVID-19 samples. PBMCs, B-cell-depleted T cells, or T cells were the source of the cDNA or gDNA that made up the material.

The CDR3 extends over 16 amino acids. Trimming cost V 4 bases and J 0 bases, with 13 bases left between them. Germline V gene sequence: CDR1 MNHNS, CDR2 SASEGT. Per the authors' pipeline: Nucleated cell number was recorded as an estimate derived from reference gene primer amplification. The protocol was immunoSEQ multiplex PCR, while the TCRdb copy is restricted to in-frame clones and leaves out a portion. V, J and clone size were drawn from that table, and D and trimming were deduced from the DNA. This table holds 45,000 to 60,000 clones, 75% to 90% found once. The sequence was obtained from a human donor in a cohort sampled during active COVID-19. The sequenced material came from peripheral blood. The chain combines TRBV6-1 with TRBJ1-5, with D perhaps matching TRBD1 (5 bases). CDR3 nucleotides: TGTGCCAGCAGTGGACTTGTGGGGCTTAGCAATCAGCCCCAGCATTTT. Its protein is CASSGLVGLSNQPQHF.